These 4 T cell receptor beta chains originate from one sample sequenced in a study of shared clonotypes between healthy human individuals. Assay used: immunoSEQ multiplex PCR; TCRdb lists only in-frame clones, some missing. The sample consists of about 680,000 clones, roughly nine tenths of them appearing once. Naive CD8 cells, CD45RO-negative and positively selected for CCR7, excluded terminally differentiated effector memory CD45RA+ cells. The sequenced sample was naive CD8+ T cells sorted from blood. Receptors were obtained from a man between 25 and 39 years old in good health.

The V gene is TRBV4-1, the J gene TRBJ2-7, with TRBD2 matching 8 bases. Losses at the gene ends were 2 bases for V and 2 bases for J; bases not matched to a gene: 2. The CDR3 has 14 residues. The germline V gene encodes CDR1 MGHRA and CDR2 YSYEKL. CDR3 bases: TGCGCCAGCAGCCAACAAGCGGGAGCCTACGAGCAGTACTTC. Amino acid sequence: CASSQQAGAYEQYF.

The chain joins TRBV9 to TRBJ1-3, with 9 bases that match TRBD1. Germline values: CDR1 SGDLS, CDR2 YYNGEE. The V and J ends lost 4 bases and 4 bases, in that order; junction bases with no gene match: 6. This CDR3 comprises 15 residues. The CDR3 sequence is CASSSGQGQGNTIYF. The CDR3 coding sequence is TGTGCCAGCAGCAGTGGACAGGGGCAAGGAAACACCATATATTTT.

The CDR3 DNA sequence: TGTGCCAGCAGCCCGCCATTCGGACTAGCGGTAGCCAAAAACATTCAGTACTTC. This gives the protein CASSPPFGLAVAKNIQYF. The V gene is TRBV5-6, the J gene TRBJ2-4, with 10 nucleotides matching TRBD2. With 4 bases clipped from V and 0 bases from J, the junction kept 10 bases outside the gene matches. The CDR3 covers 18 residues. Germline CDR1 reads SGHDT; CDR2 reads YYEEEE.

V gene TRBV5-1 combines with J gene TRBJ1-1; D is perhaps TRBD1 (6 bases). Deletions cut 4 bases from V and 1 base from J, with 14 bases between. This CDR3 has 15 residues. From germline, CDR1 is SGHRS and CDR2 YFSETQ. CDR3 region: CASSRLDRPNTEAFF. As DNA, the CDR3 is TGCGCCAGCAGCAGACTGGACAGACCGAACACTGAAGCTTTCTTT.